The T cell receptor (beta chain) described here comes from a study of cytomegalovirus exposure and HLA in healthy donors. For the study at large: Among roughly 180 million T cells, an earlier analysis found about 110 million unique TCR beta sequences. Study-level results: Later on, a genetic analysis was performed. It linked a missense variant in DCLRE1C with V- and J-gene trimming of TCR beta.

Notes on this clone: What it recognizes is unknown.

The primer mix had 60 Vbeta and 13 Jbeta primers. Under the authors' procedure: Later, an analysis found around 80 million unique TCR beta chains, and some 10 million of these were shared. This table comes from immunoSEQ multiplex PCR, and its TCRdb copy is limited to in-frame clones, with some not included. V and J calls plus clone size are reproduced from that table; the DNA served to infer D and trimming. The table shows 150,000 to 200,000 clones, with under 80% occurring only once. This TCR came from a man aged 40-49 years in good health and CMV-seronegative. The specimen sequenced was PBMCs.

CDR3 sequence (DNA): TGTGCCAGCAGCTTCACAGGGGGAGAGACCCAGTACTTC. Translating gives CASSFTGGETQYF. J is TRBJ2-5 and V is TRBV5-6; 8 bases align to TRBD1. CDR3 length equals 13 residues. V shed 2 bases, J shed 4 bases, and the junction held 1 base outside the gene matches. CDR1 is SGHDT and CDR2 is YYEEEE in the germline V gene. The full variable domain, its missing parts supplied by reference TRBV5-6 and TRBJ2-5, is DAGVTQSPTHLIKTRGQQVTLRCSPKSGHDTVSWYQQALGQGPQFIFQYYEEEERQRGNFPDRFSGHQFPNYSSELNVNALLLGDSALYLCASSFTGGETQYFGPGTRLLVL.